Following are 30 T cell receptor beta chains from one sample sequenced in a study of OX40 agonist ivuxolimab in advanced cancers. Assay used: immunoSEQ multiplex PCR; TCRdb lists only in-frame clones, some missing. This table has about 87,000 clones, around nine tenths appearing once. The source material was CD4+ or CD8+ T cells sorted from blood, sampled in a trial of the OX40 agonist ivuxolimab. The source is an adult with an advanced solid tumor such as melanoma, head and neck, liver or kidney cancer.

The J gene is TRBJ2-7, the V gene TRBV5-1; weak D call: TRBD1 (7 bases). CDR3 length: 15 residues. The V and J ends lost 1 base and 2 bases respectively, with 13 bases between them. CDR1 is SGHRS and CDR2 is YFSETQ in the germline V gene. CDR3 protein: CASSLRSGGPYEQYF. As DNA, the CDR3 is TGCGCCAGCAGCTTGCGCTCAGGGGGGCCCTACGAGCAGTACTTC.

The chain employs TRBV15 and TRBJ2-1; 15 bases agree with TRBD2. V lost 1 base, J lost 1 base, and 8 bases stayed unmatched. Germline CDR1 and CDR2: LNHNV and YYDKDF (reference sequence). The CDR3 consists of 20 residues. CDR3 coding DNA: TGTGCCACCAGCAGAGCGGGACTAGCGGGAGGATTGAGGTCCTACAATGAGCAGTTCTTC. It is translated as CATSRAGLAGGLRSYNEQFF.

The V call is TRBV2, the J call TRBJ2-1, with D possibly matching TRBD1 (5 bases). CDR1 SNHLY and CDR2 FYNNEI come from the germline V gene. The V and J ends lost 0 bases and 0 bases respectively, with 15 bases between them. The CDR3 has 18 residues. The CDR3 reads CASSEAPLSGISYNEQFF. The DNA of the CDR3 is TGTGCCAGCAGTGAAGCGCCCCTGTCAGGGATCTCCTACAATGAGCAGTTCTTC.

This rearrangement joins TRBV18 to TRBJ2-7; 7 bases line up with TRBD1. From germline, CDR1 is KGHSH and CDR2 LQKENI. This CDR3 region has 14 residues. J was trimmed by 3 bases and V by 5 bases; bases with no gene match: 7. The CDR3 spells CASSRQGGSYEQYF. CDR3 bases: TGTGCCAGCTCAAGACAGGGTGGGAGCTACGAGCAGTACTTC. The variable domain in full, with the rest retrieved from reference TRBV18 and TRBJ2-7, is NAGVMQNPRHLVRRRGQEARLRCSPMKGHSHVYWYRQLPEEGLKFMVYLQKENIIDESGMPKERFSAEFPKEGPSILRIQQVVRGDSAAYFCASSRQGGSYEQYFGPGTRLTVT.

As DNA, the CDR3 is TGTGCCAGCAGTCCAGGGACAGGGGGCCACGGCTACACCTTC. Translation gives CASSPGTGGHGYTF. V gene TRBV27 combines with J gene TRBJ1-2; TRBD1 matches at 12 bases. In germline, CDR1 is MNHEY, CDR2 SMNVEV (reference sequence). There are 14 residues in the CDR3. The V gene end was trimmed by 5 bases and the J gene end by 8 bases; junction bases not matched to a gene: 6.

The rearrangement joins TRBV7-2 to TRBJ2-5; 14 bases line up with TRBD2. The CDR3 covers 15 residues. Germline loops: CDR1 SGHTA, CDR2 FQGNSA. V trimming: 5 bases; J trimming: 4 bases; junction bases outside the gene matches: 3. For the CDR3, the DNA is TGTGCCAGCAGCAAGGGACTAGCGGGGGCAGAGACCCAGTACTTC. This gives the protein CASSKGLAGAETQYF. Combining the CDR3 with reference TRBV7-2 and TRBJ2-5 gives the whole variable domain GAGVSQSPSNKVTEKGKDVELRCDPISGHTALYWYRQSLGQGLEFLIYFQGNSAPDKSGLPSDRFSAERTGGSVSTLTIQRTQQEDSAVYLCASSKGLAGAETQYFGPGTRLLVL.

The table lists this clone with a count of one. The CDR3 nucleotides are TGTGCCAGCTCACTCTCCTACGAGCAGTACTTC. It is translated as CASSLSYEQYF. This chain links TRBV18 with TRBJ2-7, with D hard to call. Per the germline V gene, CDR1 is KGHSH and CDR2 is LQKENI. This CDR3 contains 11 residues. Trimming pared 4 bases from V and 0 bases from J, leaving 1 base between.

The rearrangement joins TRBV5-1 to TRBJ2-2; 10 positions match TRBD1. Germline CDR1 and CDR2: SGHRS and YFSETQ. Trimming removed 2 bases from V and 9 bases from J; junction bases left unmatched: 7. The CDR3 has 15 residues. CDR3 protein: CASSLGTGVGRELFF. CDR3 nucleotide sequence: TGCGCCAGCAGCTTAGGGACAGGGGTCGGCCGGGAGCTGTTTTTT.

The CDR3 coding sequence is TGTGCCAGCAGCTTGGGAGGGTTTCGGGAAAAACTGTTTTTT. Translated, it gives CASSLGGFREKLFF. This chain connects TRBV11-2 to TRBJ1-4; D gene unclear. CDR1 SGHAT and CDR2 FQNNGV come from the germline V gene. The CDR3 loop spans 14 amino acids. Trimming stripped 3 bases from V and 8 bases from J, with 13 bases between.

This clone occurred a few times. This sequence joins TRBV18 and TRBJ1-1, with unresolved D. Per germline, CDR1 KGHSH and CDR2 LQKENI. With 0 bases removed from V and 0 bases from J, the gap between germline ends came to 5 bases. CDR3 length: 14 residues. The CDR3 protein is CASSPPSVNTEAFF. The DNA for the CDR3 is TGTGCCAGCTCACCACCGTCGGTGAACACTGAAGCTTTCTTT.

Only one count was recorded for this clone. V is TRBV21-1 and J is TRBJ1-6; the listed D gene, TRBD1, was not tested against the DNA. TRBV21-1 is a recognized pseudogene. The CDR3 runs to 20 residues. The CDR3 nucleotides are TGTGCCAGCAGCACATCCCGACAGGGCGGTGGGAGCTCCTATAATTCACCCCTCCACTTT. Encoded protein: CASSTSRQGGGSSYNSPLHF.

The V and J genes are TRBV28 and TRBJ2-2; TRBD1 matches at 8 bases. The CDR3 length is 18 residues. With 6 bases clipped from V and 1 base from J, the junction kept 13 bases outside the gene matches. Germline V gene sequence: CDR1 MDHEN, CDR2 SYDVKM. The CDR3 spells CASSLWGLGQGNTGELFF. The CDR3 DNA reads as TGTGCCAGCAGCCTCTGGGGGCTTGGACAGGGGAACACCGGGGAGCTGTTTTTT. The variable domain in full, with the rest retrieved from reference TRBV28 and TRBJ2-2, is DVKVTQSSRYLVKRTGEKVFLECVQDMDHENMFWYRQDPGLGLRLIYFSYDVKMKEKGDIPEGYSVSREKKERFSLILESASTNQTSMYLCASSLWGLGQGNTGELFFGEGSRLTVL.

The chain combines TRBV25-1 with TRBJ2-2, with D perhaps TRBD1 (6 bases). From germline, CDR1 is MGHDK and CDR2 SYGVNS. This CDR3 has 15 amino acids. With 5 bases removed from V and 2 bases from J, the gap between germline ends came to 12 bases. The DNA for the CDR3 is TGTGCCAGCAGTCGGGACACGTTCAACACCGGGGAGCTGTTTTTT. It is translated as CASSRDTFNTGELFF.

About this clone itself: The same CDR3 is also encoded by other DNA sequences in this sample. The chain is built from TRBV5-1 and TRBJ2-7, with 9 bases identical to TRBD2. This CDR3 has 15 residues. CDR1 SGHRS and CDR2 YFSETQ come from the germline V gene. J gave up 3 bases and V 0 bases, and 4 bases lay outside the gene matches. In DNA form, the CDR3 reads TGCGCCAGCAGCTTGGCAGCTAGCGGGGTCTACGAGCAGTACTTC. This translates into CASSLAASGVYEQYF. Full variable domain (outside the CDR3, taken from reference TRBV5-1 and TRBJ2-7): KAGVTQTPRYLIKTRGQQVTLSCSPISGHRSVSWYQQTPGQGLQFLFEYFSETQRNKGNFPGRFSGRQFSNSRSEMNVSTLELGDSALYLCASSLAASGVYEQYFGPGTRLTVT.

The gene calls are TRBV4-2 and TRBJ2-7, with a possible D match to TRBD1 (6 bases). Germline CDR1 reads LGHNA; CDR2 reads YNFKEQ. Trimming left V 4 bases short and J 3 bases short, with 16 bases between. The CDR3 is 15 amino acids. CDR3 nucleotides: TGTGCCAGCAGCCCCGATGGACAGAATAACTACGAGCAGTACTTC. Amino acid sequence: CASSPDGQNNYEQYF.

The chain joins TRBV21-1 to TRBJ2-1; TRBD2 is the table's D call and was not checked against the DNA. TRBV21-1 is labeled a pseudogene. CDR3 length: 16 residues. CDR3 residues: CASSNGTSGGYNEQFF. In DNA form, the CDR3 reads TGTGCCAGCAGCAACGGGACTAGCGGGGGTTACAATGAGCAGTTCTTC.

CDR3 bases: TGTGCCAGCAGCTTCACGGGGACCACTGAAGCTTTCTTT. Protein: CASSFTGTTEAFF. The chain has TRBV7-3 and TRBJ1-1; weak D call: TRBD1 (5 bases). The CDR3 covers 13 residues. The germline V and J ends were trimmed by 3 bases and 4 bases, with 9 bases remaining between them. CDR1 and CDR2 (germline): SGHTA, FQGTGA.

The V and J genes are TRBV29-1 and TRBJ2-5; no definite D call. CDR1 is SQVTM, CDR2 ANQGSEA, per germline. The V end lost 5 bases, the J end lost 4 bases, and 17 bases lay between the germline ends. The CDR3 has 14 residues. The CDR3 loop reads CSVRVRQGTETQYF. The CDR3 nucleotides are TGCAGCGTTCGGGTCCGCCAAGGCACAGAGACCCAGTACTTC.

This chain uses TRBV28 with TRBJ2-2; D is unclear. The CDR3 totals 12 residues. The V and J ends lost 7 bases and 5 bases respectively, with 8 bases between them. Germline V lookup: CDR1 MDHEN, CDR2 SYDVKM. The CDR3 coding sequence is TGTGCCAGCATCGCGGCAACCGGGGAGCTGTTTTTT. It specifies CASIAATGELFF.

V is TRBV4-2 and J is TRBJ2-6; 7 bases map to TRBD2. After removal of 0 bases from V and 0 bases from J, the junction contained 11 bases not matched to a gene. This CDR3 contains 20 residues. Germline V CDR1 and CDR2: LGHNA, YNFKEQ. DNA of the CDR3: TGTGCCAGCAGCCAAGATCGGGGCGGGGGAAGTTTCTCTGGGGCCAACGTCCTGACTTTC. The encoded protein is CASSQDRGGGSFSGANVLTF.

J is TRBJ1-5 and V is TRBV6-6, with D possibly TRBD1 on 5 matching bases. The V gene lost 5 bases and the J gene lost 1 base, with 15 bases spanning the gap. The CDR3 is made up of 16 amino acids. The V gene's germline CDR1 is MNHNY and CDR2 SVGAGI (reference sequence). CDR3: CASSPTRGGSNQPQHF. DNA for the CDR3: TGTGCCAGCAGTCCTACACGGGGGGGAAGCAATCAGCCCCAGCATTTT.

The chain's CDR3 is CASRRAGGLDEQYF. The CDR3 DNA reads as TGTGCCAGTAGACGAGCGGGAGGGCTCGACGAGCAGTACTTC. The chain is built from TRBV19 and TRBJ2-7; TRBD2 agrees at 10 bases. The germline V gene has CDR1 LNHDA and CDR2 SQIVND (reference sequence). The CDR3 extends over 14 amino acids. V shed 6 bases and J 5 bases; nucleotides not matched to a gene: 7.

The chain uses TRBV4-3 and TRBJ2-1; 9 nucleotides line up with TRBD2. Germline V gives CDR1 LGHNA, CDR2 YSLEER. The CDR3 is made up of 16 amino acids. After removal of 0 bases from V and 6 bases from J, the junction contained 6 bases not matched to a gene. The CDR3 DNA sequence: TGCGCCAGCAGCCAAGACGCGGGGGGGACGGGCAATGAGCAGTTCTTC. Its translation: CASSQDAGGTGNEQFF.

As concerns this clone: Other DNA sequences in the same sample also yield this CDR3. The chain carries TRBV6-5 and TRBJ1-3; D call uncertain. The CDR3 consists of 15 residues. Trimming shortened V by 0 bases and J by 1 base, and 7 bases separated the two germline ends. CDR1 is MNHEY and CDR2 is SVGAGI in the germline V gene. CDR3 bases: TGTGCCAGCAGTTACTCTGCGGGATCTGGAAACACCATATATTTT. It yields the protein CASSYSAGSGNTIYF.

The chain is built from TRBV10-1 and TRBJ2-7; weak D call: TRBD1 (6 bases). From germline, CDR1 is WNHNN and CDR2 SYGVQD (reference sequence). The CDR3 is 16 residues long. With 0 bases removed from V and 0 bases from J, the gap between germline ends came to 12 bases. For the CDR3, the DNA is TGCGCCAGCAGTGAGTCCGGAGACAGGAGCTCCTACGAGCAGTACTTC. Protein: CASSESGDRSSYEQYF.

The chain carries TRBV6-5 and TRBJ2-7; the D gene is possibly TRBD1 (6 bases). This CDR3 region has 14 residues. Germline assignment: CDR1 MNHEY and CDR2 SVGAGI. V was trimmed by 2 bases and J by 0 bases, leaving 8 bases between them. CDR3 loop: CASSYRDTSYEQYF. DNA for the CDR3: TGTGCCAGCAGTTACCGGGACACCTCCTACGAGCAGTACTTC.

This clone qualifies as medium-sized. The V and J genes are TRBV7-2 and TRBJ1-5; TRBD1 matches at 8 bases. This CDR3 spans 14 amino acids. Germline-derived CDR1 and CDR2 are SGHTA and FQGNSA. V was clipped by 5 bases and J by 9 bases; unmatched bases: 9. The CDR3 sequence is CASSTGTGLGPQHF. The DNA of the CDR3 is TGTGCCAGCAGCACAGGGACAGGCCTGGGGCCCCAGCATTTT. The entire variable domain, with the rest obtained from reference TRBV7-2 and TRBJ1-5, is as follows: GAGVSQSPSNKVTEKGKDVELRCDPISGHTALYWYRQSLGQGLEFLIYFQGNSAPDKSGLPSDRFSAERTGGSVSTLTIQRTQQEDSAVYLCASSTGTGLGPQHFGDGTRLSIL.

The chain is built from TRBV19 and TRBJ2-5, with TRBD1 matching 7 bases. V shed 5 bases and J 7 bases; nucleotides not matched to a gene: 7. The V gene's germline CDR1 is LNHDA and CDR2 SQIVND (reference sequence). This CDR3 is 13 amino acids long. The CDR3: CASSAQGLGTQYF. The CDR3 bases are TGTGCCAGTAGTGCACAGGGGCTCGGGACCCAGTACTTC.

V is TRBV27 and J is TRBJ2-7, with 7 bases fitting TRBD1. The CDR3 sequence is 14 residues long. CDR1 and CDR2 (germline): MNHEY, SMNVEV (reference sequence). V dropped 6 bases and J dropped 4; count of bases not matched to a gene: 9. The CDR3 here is CASSSGQPPYEQYF. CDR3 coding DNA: TGTGCCAGCAGCTCGGGACAGCCGCCTTACGAGCAGTACTTC.

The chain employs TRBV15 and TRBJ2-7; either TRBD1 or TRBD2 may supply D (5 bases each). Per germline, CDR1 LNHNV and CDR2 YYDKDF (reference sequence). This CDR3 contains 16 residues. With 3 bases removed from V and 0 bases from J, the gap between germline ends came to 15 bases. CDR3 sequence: CATSRGTGRSSYEQYF. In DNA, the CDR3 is TGTGCCACCAGCAGGGGGACGGGAAGGAGCTCCTACGAGCAGTACTTC.